This T cell receptor beta chain was recorded in a study of blood T cell repertoires in COVID-19. Turning to the study itself: Researchers got acute and convalescent COVID-19 samples from the United States, Italy and Spain. T cells, B-cell-depleted T cells, or PBMCs provided the cDNA or gDNA that served as material.

In the case of this clone: This CDR3 is also generated by other DNA sequences in the sample.

The authors' processing: The authors estimated nucleated cell counts from reference gene primer amplification. Produced via immunoSEQ multiplex PCR; TCRdb's table is partial and in-frame only. V, J and clone size are taken as reported in that table, and D and trimming were inferred from the DNA itself. The data hold roughly 150,000 clones, with 85% to 95% observed a single time. V lost 0 bases to trimming and J lost 0 bases, with 6 bases between them. CDR3 length equals 14 residues. CDR1 is SGHNT, CDR2 YYREEE, per germline (reference sequence). The Seattle patients, enrolled during active infection, were followed longitudinally.

The chain uses TRBV5-4 and TRBJ1-1; perhaps TRBD1 as D (5 bases). Material: peripheral blood. This TCR was sampled from a woman in her sixties with COVID-19, enrolled during active disease. Here the CDR3 DNA reads TGTGCCAGCAGCTTGGGACAGATGAACACTGAAGCTTTCTTT. Translation: CASSLGQMNTEAFF. The full variable domain, with the rest looked up from reference TRBV5-4 and TRBJ1-1, is ETGVTQSPTHLIKTRGQQVTLRCSSQSGHNTVSWYQQALGQGPQFIFQYYREEENGRGNFPPRFSGLQFPNYSSELNVNALELDDSALYLCASSLGQMNTEAFFGQGTRLTVV.